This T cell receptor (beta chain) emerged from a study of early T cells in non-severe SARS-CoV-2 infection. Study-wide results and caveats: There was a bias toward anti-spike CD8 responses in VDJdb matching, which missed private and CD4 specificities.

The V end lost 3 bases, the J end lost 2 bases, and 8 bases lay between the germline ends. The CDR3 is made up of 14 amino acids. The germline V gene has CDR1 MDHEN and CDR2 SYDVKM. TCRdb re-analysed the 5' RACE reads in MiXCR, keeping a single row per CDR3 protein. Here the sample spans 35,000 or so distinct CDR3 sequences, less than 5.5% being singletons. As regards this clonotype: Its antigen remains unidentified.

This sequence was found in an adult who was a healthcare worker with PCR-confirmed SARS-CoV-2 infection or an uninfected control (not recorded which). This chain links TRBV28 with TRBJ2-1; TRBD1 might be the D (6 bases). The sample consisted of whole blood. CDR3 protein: CASSFRTAYNEQFF. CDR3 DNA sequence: TGTGCCAGCAGTTTTCGGACAGCCTACAATGAGCAGTTCTTC. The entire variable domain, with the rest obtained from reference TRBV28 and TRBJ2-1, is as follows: DVKVTQSSRYLVKRTGEKVFLECVQDMDHENMFWYRQDPGLGLRLIYFSYDVKMKEKGDIPEGYSVSREKKERFSLILESASTNQTSMYLCASSFRTAYNEQFFGPGTRLTVL.